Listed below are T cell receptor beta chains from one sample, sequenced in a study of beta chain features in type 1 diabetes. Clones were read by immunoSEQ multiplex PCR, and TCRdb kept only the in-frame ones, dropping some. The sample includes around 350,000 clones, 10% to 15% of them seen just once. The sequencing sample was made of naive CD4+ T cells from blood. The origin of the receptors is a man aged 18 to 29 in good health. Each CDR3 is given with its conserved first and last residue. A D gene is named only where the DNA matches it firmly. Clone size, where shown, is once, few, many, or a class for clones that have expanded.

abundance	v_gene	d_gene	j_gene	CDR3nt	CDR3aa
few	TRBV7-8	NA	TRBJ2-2	TGTGCCAGCAGCTTAGGTCGGTGGAGCACCGGGGAGCTGTTTTTT	CASSLGRWSTGELFF
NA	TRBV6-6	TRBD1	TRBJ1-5	TGTGCCAGCAGTTTTACAGGGGACCAGCCCCAGCATTTT	CASSFTGDQPQHF
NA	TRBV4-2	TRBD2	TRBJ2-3	TGTGCCAGCAGCCAAGGGTGGGGTCGCGGGGGAGGGGATACGCAGTATTTT	CASSQGWGRGGGDTQYF
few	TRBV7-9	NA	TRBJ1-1	TGTGCCAGCAGCCCCCAAGGACAGACGAACACTGAAGCTTTCTTT	CASSPQGQTNTEAFF
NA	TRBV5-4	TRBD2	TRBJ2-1	TGTGCCAGCAGCCAAGATGGGTCTCGCGGGGGGGCCTACAATGAGCAGTTCTTC	CASSQDGSRGGAYNEQFF
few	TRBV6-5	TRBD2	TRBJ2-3	TGTGCCAGCAGTTTAGGTGAAGGTAGCGGGAGGGCCTTT	CASSLGEGSGRAF
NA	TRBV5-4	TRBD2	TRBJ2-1	TGTGCCAGCAGCTCTGGGACTAGCGGGCATGTGAAAGGGGACAATGAGCAGTTCTTC	CASSSGTSGHVKGDNEQFF
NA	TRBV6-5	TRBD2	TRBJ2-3	TGTGCCAGCAGGCCGCGGGAGATTAGCAATACGCAGTATTTT	CASRPREISNTQYF
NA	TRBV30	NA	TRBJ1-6	TGTGCACACGCAAGCTCCTATAATTCACCCCTCCACTTT	CAHASSYNSPLHF
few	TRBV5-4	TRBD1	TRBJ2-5	TGTGCCAGCAGCTTGGAACGGACAGGGGAGACCCAGTACTTC	CASSLERTGETQYF
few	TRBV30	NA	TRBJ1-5	TGTGCCTGGAGTCCCCCAGGGCAGGGAGGTCAGCCCCAGCATTTT	CAWSPPGQGGQPQHF
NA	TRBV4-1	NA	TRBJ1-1	TGCGCCAGCAGCCGTGCAGTTGACAGAGTGAACACTGAAGCTTTCTTT	CASSRAVDRVNTEAFF
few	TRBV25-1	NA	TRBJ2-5	TGTGCCAGCAGTGACAGGGGGGCCCAAGAGACCCAGTACTTC	CASSDRGAQETQYF
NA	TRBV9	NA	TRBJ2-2	TGTGCCAGCAGCCCCCGTAGTGGGACACCGAACACCGGGGAGCTGTTTTTT	CASSPRSGTPNTGELFF
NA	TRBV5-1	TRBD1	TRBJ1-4	TGCGCCAGCAGCCCCCGGACAGGGGTAGCTAATGAAAAACTGTTTTTT	CASSPRTGVANEKLFF
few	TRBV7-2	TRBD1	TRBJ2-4	TGTGCCAGCAGCCCACAGAGACAGGGGGCCCAAAACATTCAGTACTTC	CASSPQRQGAQNIQYF
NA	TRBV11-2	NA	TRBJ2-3	TGTGCCAGCAGCTTAAGAGGGACAAGCACAGATACGCAGTATTTT	CASSLRGTSTDTQYF
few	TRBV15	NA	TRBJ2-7	TGTGCCACCAGCAGAGAGTGGGACAGCGGGTACGAGCAGTACTTC	CATSREWDSGYEQYF
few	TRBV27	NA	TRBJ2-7	TGTGCCAGCGGCCGCGACAGACTCACTCAGTACTTC	CASGRDRLTQYF
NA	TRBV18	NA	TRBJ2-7	TGTGCCAGCTCACCATGGCAGGACTCCTACGAGCAGTACTTC	CASSPWQDSYEQYF
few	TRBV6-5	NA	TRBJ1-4	TGTGCCAGCAGCCCAAGACAGGCAACTAATGAAAAACTGTTTTTT	CASSPRQATNEKLFF
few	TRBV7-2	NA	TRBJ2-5	TGTGCCAGCAGGACAGGTCTAGCGGTCGAGACCCAGTACTTC	CASRTGLAVETQYF
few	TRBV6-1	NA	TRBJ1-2	TGTGCCAGCAGGAGTGGCGGGACCTTAAACTATGGCTACACCTTC	CASRSGGTLNYGYTF
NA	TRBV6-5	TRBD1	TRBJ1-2	TGTGCCAGCAGTTACAGGACAGGGGGCGTTGGCTACACCTTC	CASSYRTGGVGYTF
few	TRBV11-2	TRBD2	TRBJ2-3	TGTGCCAGCAGCTTTCCACCGGGACTAGCGAAAGATACGCAGTATTTT	CASSFPPGLAKDTQYF
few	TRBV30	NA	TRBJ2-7	TGTGCCTGCGGAGGGGCCTACGAGCAGTACTTC	CACGGAYEQYF
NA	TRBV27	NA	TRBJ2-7	TGTGCCAGCAGCCCCATGAGGGCTACCTACGAGCAGTACTTC	CASSPMRATYEQYF
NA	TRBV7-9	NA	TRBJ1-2	TGTGCCAGCAGGACTACCGGCAGTACATATGGCTACACCTTC	CASRTTGSTYGYTF
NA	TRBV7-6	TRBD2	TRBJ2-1	TGTGCCAGCAGCCCGACTAGCGGGAGACACGAAGAGCAGTTCTTC	CASSPTSGRHEEQFF
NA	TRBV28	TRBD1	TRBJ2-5	TGTGCCAGCATACTGGGGGGGACAGGGCCAGAGACCCAGTACTTC	CASILGGTGPETQYF
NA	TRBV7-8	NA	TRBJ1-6	TGTGCCAGCAGGCATGGCCGACTGGCGGATTCACCCCTCCACTTT	CASRHGRLADSPLHF
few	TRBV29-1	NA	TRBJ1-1	TGCATTGGCTCGGACACTGGGGGGGGAGTAGGGACTGAAGCTTTCTTT	CIGSDTGGGVGTEAFF
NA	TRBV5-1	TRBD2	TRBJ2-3	TGCGCCAGCAGCTTGGGAGGGACTAGTCTCACAGATACGCAGTATTTT	CASSLGGTSLTDTQYF
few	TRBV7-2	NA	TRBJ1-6	TGTGCCAGCAGCTTATTGGGTAGGGGCTTCGGCTCCTATAATTCACCCCTCCACTTT	CASSLLGRGFGSYNSPLHF
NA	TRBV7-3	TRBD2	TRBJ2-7	TGTGCCAGCAGCTTGCAAGAAACGGGACTAGCGGACGAGCAGTACTTC	CASSLQETGLADEQYF
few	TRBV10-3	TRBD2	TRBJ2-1	TGTGCCATCAGTGACCACGAGAAAACTAGCGGGAGATACAATGAGCAGTTCTTC	CAISDHEKTSGRYNEQFF
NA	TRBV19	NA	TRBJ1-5	TGTGCCAGTAGTATACGACGGGACACCAATCAGCCCCAGCATTTT	CASSIRRDTNQPQHF
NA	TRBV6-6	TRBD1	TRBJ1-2	TGTGCCAGCAGTCAACCGGGACAGAGGTTTACCTTC	CASSQPGQRFTF
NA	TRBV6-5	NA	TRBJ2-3	TGTGCCAGCAAGGTAGCGGCCACAGATACGCAGTATTTT	CASKVAATDTQYF
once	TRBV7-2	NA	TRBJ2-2	TGTGCCAGCAGCTCCCCGGTAGGGGTGGGCACCGGGGAGCTGTTTTTT	CASSSPVGVGTGELFF
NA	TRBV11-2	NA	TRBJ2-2	TGTGCCAGCAGCAAACCCGGGAGTGATACCGGGGAGCTGTTTTTT	CASSKPGSDTGELFF
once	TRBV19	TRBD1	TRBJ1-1	TGTGCCAGTAGGAAGGGACAGGGTTGGACTGAAGCTTTCTTT	CASRKGQGWTEAFF
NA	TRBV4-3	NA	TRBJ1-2	TGCGCCAGCAGCCAAGTCTCCCGGACAAATTATAACTATGGCTACACCTTC	CASSQVSRTNYNYGYTF
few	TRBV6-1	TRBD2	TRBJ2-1	TGTGCCAGCAGGGGGGGACTAGCGTACAATGAGCAGTTCTTC	CASRGGLAYNEQFF
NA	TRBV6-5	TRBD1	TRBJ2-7	TGTGCCAGCAGTCCGTGGACAGGGAGCTCCTACGAGCAGTACTTC	CASSPWTGSSYEQYF
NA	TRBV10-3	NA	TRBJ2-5	TGTGCCATCACCGACAGGTTTACTGAGACCCAGTACTTC	CAITDRFTETQYF
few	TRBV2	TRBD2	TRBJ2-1	TGTGCCAGCAGCGATAGACTAGCGGGTCTTTCTGAGCAGTTCTTC	CASSDRLAGLSEQFF
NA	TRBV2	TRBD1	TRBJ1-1	TGTGCCGGTCAGGGGGCGTTGGGCACTGAAGCTTTCTTT	CAGQGALGTEAFF
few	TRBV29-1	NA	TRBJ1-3	TGCAGCGCCGGGATCTCTGGAAACACCATATATTTT	CSAGISGNTIYF
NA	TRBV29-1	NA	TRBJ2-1	TGCAGCGTCCTACCCGAGGTGAGCTCCTACAATGAGCAGTTCTTC	CSVLPEVSSYNEQFF
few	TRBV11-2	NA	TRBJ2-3	TGTGCCAGCAGCTTAGATTCGTTCGATACGCAGTATTTT	CASSLDSFDTQYF
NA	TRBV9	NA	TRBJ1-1	TGTGCCAGCAGCGTAGGGGGAGAAGGGACTGAAGCTTTCTTT	CASSVGGEGTEAFF
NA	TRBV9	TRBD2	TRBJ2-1	TGTGCCAGCAGCGTGGGGACTAGCGGGGACAATGAGCAGTTCTTC	CASSVGTSGDNEQFF
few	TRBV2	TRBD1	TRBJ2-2	TGTGCCAGCAGTTGGGACAGGGTGAACACCGGGGAGCTGTTTTTT	CASSWDRVNTGELFF
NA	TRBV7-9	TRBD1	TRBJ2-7	TGTGCCAGCAGCCTGGACAGGGGCAAGCAGTACTTC	CASSLDRGKQYF
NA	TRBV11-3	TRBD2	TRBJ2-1	TGTGCCAGCAGCCCCAGCGGGGGCCGGGAGCAGTTCTTC	CASSPSGGREQFF
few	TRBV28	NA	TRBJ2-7	TGTGCCAGCAGCCCCAATTGGTCCCGGTCCCTCTCCTACGAGCAGTACTTC	CASSPNWSRSLSYEQYF
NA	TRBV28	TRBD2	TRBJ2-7	TGTGCCAGCAGTTTCCTAGCGGGAGCCTACGAGCAGTACTTC	CASSFLAGAYEQYF
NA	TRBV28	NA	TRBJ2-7	TGTGCCAGCACTCCGGGACAAATCTACGAGCAGTACTTC	CASTPGQIYEQYF